The sequence of this T cell receptor (beta chain) was determined in a study of blood T cell repertoires in COVID-19. Some clones are missing from TCRdb's copy, which holds only in-frame ones; the method was immunoSEQ multiplex PCR. The sample carries 95,000 to 150,000 clones, 78% recorded once. The V gene's germline CDR1 is ENHRY and CDR2 SYGVKD. V shed 3 bases and J 5 bases; nucleotides not matched to a gene: 9. This CDR3 is built from 16 residues. This receptor was taken from an older man with acute or convalescent COVID-19. Sequenced: peripheral blood. The genes are TRBV10-3 and TRBJ2-4; TRBD2 matches at 8 bases. The CDR3 region is CAISDLTGSGENIQYF. CDR3 bases: TGTGCCATCAGTGACCTTACAGGTAGCGGGGAAAACATTCAGTACTTC.